The 18 T cell receptor beta chains reported below all come from one sample, sequenced in a study of blood T cells in healthy people across ages. Then a second PCR, running roughly 7 to 11 cycles, was carried out with a sample-barcoded 5' primer and a J-beta primer mix. TCRdb re-derived calls from the 5' RACE reads in MiXCR, one entry per CDR3 protein. The table shows about 1.4 million distinct CDR3 sequences, with around 59% occurring only once. Sequencing was done on a sample of blood. All receptors come from a man between 18 and 35 years old in good health.

This sequence joins TRBV20-1 and TRBJ1-1, with D unclear. Germline CDR1 DFQATT, CDR2 SNEGSKA (reference sequence). Trimming removed 3 bases from V and 6 bases from J, with 11 bases in between. CDR3 length: 12 amino acids. DNA for the CDR3: TGCAGTGCTAGTGTGGGCAGCGCTGAAGCTTTCTTT. Translation gives CSASVGSAEAFF.

The chain has TRBV6-6 and TRBJ2-3; D might be TRBD2 (5 bases). V gave up 6 bases and J gave up 6 bases, with 16 bases separating them. CDR3 length: 14 residues. Germline V gene sequence: CDR1 MNHNY, CDR2 SVGAGI (reference sequence). The CDR3: CASRLETPLDTQYF. The CDR3 bases are TGTGCCAGCAGACTAGAAACTCCTCTGGATACGCAGTATTTT.

The rearrangement links TRBV27 to TRBJ1-1, with D perhaps matching TRBD1 (6 bases). Germline V gives CDR1 MNHEY, CDR2 SMNVEV (reference sequence). CDR3 length equals 14 residues. Deletions cut 7 bases from V and 1 base from J, with 13 bases between. The CDR3 sequence: CASNIGGGNTEAFF. In DNA form, the CDR3 reads TGTGCCAGCAACATAGGGGGGGGGAACACTGAAGCTTTCTTT.

The chain couples TRBV27 to TRBJ1-2; the D is unclear. Trimming shortened V by 1 base and J by 3 bases, and 12 bases separated the two germline ends. This CDR3 spans 15 amino acids. In germline, CDR1 is MNHEY, CDR2 SMNVEV (reference sequence). Here the CDR3 DNA reads TGTGCCAGCAGTTTATGGGCAGCGTCCCACTATGGCTACACCTTC. Translated: CASSLWAASHYGYTF.

The chain has TRBV4-2 and TRBJ2-7; D not certain. Looked up from germline, CDR1 is LGHNA and CDR2 is YNFKEQ. The CDR3 sequence is 15 residues long. The V end lost 0 bases, the J end lost 0 bases, and 9 bases lay between the germline ends. The CDR3 DNA reads TGTGCCAGCAGCCAAGAGCACCGTTACTCCTACGAGCAGTACTTC. Translated, it gives CASSQEHRYSYEQYF.

This clonotype was observed a few times. The CDR3 sequence is CSAPVGATNEKLFF. In DNA form, the CDR3 reads TGCAGTGCCCCGGTCGGTGCAACTAATGAAAAACTGTTTTTT. V gene TRBV20-1 combines with J gene TRBJ1-4; no definite D call. The CDR3 sequence is 14 residues long. The V and J ends lost 6 bases and 0 bases respectively, with 11 bases between them. Per the germline V gene, CDR1 is DFQATT and CDR2 is SNEGSKA (reference sequence).

CDR3 nucleotides: TGTGCCATCAGTGAGATGGGGACCTCCTACGAGCAGTACTTC. Protein product: CAISEMGTSYEQYF. V usage is TRBV10-3 and J usage is TRBJ2-7; D may be TRBD1 or TRBD2 (5 bases each). The CDR3 is 14 amino acids. Germline V gene data show CDR1 as ENHRY and CDR2 as SYGVKD. V was pared by 2 bases and J by 0 bases, with 8 bases between.

J is TRBJ2-3 and V is TRBV9; D is unclear. This CDR3 has 14 amino acids. Trimming shortened V by 0 bases and J by 1 base, and 6 bases separated the two germline ends. CDR1 is SGDLS, CDR2 YYNGEE, per germline. As DNA, the CDR3 is TGTGCCAGCAGCGTAGAGGGCGGCACAGATACGCAGTATTTT. It specifies CASSVEGGTDTQYF. Full variable domain (rest looked up from reference TRBV9 and TRBJ2-3): DSGVTQTPKHLITATGQRVTLRCSPRSGDLSVYWYQQSLDQGLQFLIQYYNGEERAKGNILERFSAQQFPDLHSELNLSSLELGDSALYFCASSVEGGTDTQYFGPGTRLTVL.

The chain links TRBV24-1 to TRBJ2-7; the D is unclear. Between the trimmed V and J ends, which lost 7 bases and 2 bases, there was a span of 11 bases. The CDR3 is 13 amino acids. In germline, CDR1 is KGHDR, CDR2 SFDVKD. CDR3 sequence: CATSAPGAYEQYF. The CDR3 bases are TGTGCCACCAGCGCTCCGGGTGCCTACGAGCAGTACTTC.

This clonotype was seen more than once but under ten times. The chain uses TRBV7-2 and TRBJ1-1, with unresolved D. Trimming shortened V by 5 bases and J by 2 bases, and 12 bases separated the two germline ends. There are 14 residues in the CDR3. Germline loops: CDR1 SGHTA, CDR2 FQGNSA. In DNA, the CDR3 is TGTGCCAGCAGCCCATTTGAAGACAACACTGAAGCTTTCTTT. Its protein is CASSPFEDNTEAFF. Variable domain in full (rest from reference TRBV7-2 and TRBJ1-1): GAGVSQSPSNKVTEKGKDVELRCDPISGHTALYWYRQSLGQGLEFLIYFQGNSAPDKSGLPSDRFSAERTGGSVSTLTIQRTQQEDSAVYLCASSPFEDNTEAFFGQGTRLTVV.

The chain couples TRBV9 to TRBJ2-1, with a tentative D call TRBD2 (5 bases). Germline V lookup: CDR1 SGDLS, CDR2 YYNGEE. CDR3 length: 14 residues. The V gene lost 4 bases and the J gene lost 2 bases, with 10 bases spanning the gap. The CDR3 protein is CASSPRRTYNEQFF. As DNA, the CDR3 is TGTGCCAGCAGCCCCCGGAGGACCTACAATGAGCAGTTCTTC.

This chain links TRBV7-2 with TRBJ2-1; 8 nucleotides agree with TRBD2. The CDR3 is made up of 16 amino acids. The ends lost 5 bases at V and 3 bases at J; junction bases unmatched: 9. Germline-derived CDR1 and CDR2 are SGHTA and FQGNSA. In DNA form, the CDR3 reads TGTGCCAGCAGCCCTTACACTAGCGGTTACTACAATGAGCAGTTCTTC. It translates to CASSPYTSGYYNEQFF.

The chain is built from TRBV29-1 and TRBJ2-5; TRBD1 might be the D (5 bases). Germline V gene data show CDR1 as SQVTM and CDR2 as ANQGSEA. This CDR3 is built from 11 residues. This CDR3 is CDATVDNEQYF. CDR3 nucleotide sequence: TGCGATGCGACAGTAGACAATGAGCAGTACTTC. Combining the CDR3 with reference TRBV29-1 and TRBJ2-5 gives the whole variable domain SAVISQKPSRDICQRGTSLTIQCQVDSQVTMMFWYRQQPGQSLTLIATANQGSEATYESGFVIDKFPISRPNLTFSTLTVSNMSPEDSSIYLCDATVDNEQYFGPGTRLLVL.

The genes are TRBV9 and TRBJ2-3, with 7 bases aligning to TRBD2. Germline-derived CDR1 and CDR2 are SGDLS and YYNGEE. The V gene end was trimmed by 2 bases and the J gene end by 6 bases; junction bases not matched to a gene: 3. This CDR3 comprises 13 residues. CDR3 coding DNA: TGTGCCAGCAGCGTTTTTAGCGGGGATACGCAGTATTTT. It encodes CASSVFSGDTQYF.

The chain is built from TRBV4-3 and TRBJ2-5, with D hard to call. Germline values: CDR1 LGHNA, CDR2 YSLEER. CDR3 length: 13 amino acids. The germline V and J ends were trimmed by 0 bases and 3 bases, with 5 bases remaining between them. CDR3 in DNA: TGCGCCAGCAGCCAAGACTTGAAAGAGACCCAGTACTTC. The encoded protein is CASSQDLKETQYF.

In its sample, this clonotype was seen a few times. V is TRBV4-1 and J is TRBJ2-7; 13 bases align to TRBD2. Germline loops: CDR1 MGHRA, CDR2 YSYEKL. Germline trimming cut 0 bases from V and 3 bases from J; bases unmatched to any gene: 11. The CDR3 contains 19 residues. CDR3 amino acids: CASSQDSATSGGISYEQYF. CDR3 nucleotides: TGCGCCAGCAGCCAAGATTCCGCGACTAGCGGGGGGATTAGCTACGAGCAGTACTTC.

This rearrangement joins TRBV7-6 to TRBJ2-3; D is unclear. V lost 1 base and J lost 2, with 7 bases in between. Germline CDR1 is SGHVS and CDR2 is FNYEAQ. The CDR3 totals 14 residues. Here the CDR3 DNA reads TGTGCCAGCAGCTTAGAAGCTATCACAGATACGCAGTATTTT. Protein: CASSLEAITDTQYF.

V usage is TRBV28 and J usage is TRBJ2-5; 9 bases map to TRBD1. The CDR3 covers 16 residues. Unmatched junction bases numbered 7, after V lost 4 bases and J lost 1 base. Germline V gives CDR1 MDHEN, CDR2 SYDVKM. Written as DNA, the CDR3 is TGTGCCAGCAGTTCAACGGGACAGGGACTCCAAGAGACCCAGTACTTC. It translates to CASSSTGQGLQETQYF.